The clone carrying this TCR beta chain appeared a single time. This sample was included in a study of patients and donors after allogeneic stem cell transplantation. MiXCR, run by TCRdb on the RT-PCR reads, gives a single entry per CDR3 protein. The table includes around 200,000 distinct CDR3 sequences, 35% to 45% detected once. V shed 7 bases and J shed 1 base, with 10 bases lying between them. The CDR3 spans 13 residues. Sequences were obtained from blood, either unsorted or a sorted T cell fraction (not recorded which). The V gene is TRBV12-3 or TRBV12-4, the J gene TRBJ1-1; D gene ambiguous. The receptor's source is a human donor who was either an allogeneic HSCT recipient or a stem cell or donor lymphocyte infusion donor (not recorded which). It is not recorded whose cells these are; they may come from a transplant donor. The CDR3 coding sequence is TGTGCCAGCACCAAAAGGGAGAACACTGAAGCTTTCTTT. It yields the protein CASTKRENTEAFF.